A selection of T cell receptor beta chains follows, all from one sample in a study of blood T cells in healthy people across ages. TCRdb used MiXCR to reprocess the 5' RACE reads, holding one entry per CDR3 protein. The data hold around 800,000 distinct CDR3 sequences, with 53% observed a single time. The sample taken for sequencing was blood. These receptors came from an elderly man in good health. The CDR3 runs from the conserved cysteine through the conserved F or W. Fields, in order: clone size, V gene, J gene, D gene, CDR3 protein, CDR3 DNA. The D gene is left open where the match is weak. Rows give clone size only sometimes, using once, few, many, or a class for an expanded clone.

>.|TRBV5-1|TRBJ2-1|TRBD2
CASSFPGLASSNEQFF
TGCGCCAGCAGCTTCCCGGGACTAGCGTCTTCGAATGAGCAGTTCTTC
>.|TRBV5-1|TRBJ1-1|TRBD1
CASSLTGGKPNTEAFF
TGCGCCAGCAGCCTGACAGGGGGGAAGCCGAACACTGAAGCTTTCTTT
>few|TRBV5-1|TRBJ2-5|TRBD2
CASSLLAGGMETQYF
TGCGCCAGCAGCTTGCTAGCGGGAGGAATGGAGACCCAGTACTTC
>.|TRBV6-6|TRBJ2-1|TRBD1
CASSLNLGQGGYNEQFF
TGTGCCAGCAGTCTCAACTTGGGACAGGGAGGGTACAATGAGCAGTTCTTC
>.|TRBV27|TRBJ2-1|TRBD2
CASSRLGSSGSHGNDEQFF
TGTGCCAGCAGTCGCCTGGGTTCTAGCGGGAGTCACGGAAACGATGAGCAGTTCTTC
>few|TRBV7-2|TRBJ1-2|.
CASSPTTVTVYGYTF
TGTGCCAGCAGCCCCACGACAGTGACGGTATATGGCTACACCTTC
>.|TRBV29-1|TRBJ2-3|.
CSVNRLGRGFRYAYF
TGCAGCGTTAATCGACTAGGACGAGGATTCAGATACGCGTATTTT
>.|TRBV6-5|TRBJ1-1|TRBD1
CASSFGQGLMNTEAFF
TGTGCCAGCAGTTTTGGACAGGGGCTTATGAACACTGAAGCTTTCTTT
>.|TRBV29-1|TRBJ2-1|TRBD1
CSVVYGGQGQFF
TGCAGCGTTGTCTATGGGGGACAGGGGCAGTTCTTC
>.|TRBV14|TRBJ2-5|.
CASSQSQGIGETQYF
TGTGCCAGCAGCCAAAGCCAGGGAATTGGAGAGACCCAGTACTTC
>.|TRBV3-1|TRBJ2-1|.
CASSFYNGQFF
TGTGCCAGTAGCTTTTACAATGGGCAGTTCTTC
>.|TRBV2|TRBJ2-7|TRBD2
CASRGGGLAEYEQYF
TGTGCCAGCAGAGGGGGGGGACTAGCGGAGTACGAGCAGTACTTC
>few|TRBV5-1|TRBJ2-5|TRBD1
CASSLRQGRYQETQYF
TGCGCCAGCAGCCTTAGACAGGGCCGATACCAAGAGACCCAGTACTTC
>few|TRBV29-1|TRBJ1-1|TRBD1
CSVDQQGGTEAFF
TGCAGCGTTGACCAACAGGGGGGCACTGAAGCTTTCTTT
>.|TRBV10-3|TRBJ2-5|TRBD2
CAISEIGLTGGRETQYF
TGTGCCATCAGTGAGATAGGATTAACGGGAGGAAGGGAGACCCAGTACTTC
>.|TRBV4-2|TRBJ1-3|.
CASSQGDRNTIYF
TGTGCCAGCAGCCAAGGTGATCGTAACACCATATATTTT
>few|TRBV20-1|TRBJ2-5|.
CSARDFNRATETQYF
TGCAGTGCTAGAGATTTTAACAGGGCGACAGAGACCCAGTACTTC
>few|TRBV6-2/TRBV6-3|TRBJ2-3|TRBD2
CASRTSGADTQYF
TGTGCCAGCCGGACTAGCGGGGCAGATACGCAGTATTTT
>few|TRBV20-1|TRBJ2-6|.
CSASSQGSVGANVLTF
TGCAGTGCTAGTTCCCAGGGGAGTGTGGGGGCCAACGTCCTGACTTTC
>few|TRBV10-3|TRBJ2-1|TRBD2
CAIREGGSGGVKDNEQFF
TGTGCCATCAGGGAGGGTGGTAGCGGGGGTGTCAAGGACAATGAGCAGTTCTTC
>.|TRBV27|TRBJ2-7|TRBD2
CASSFSAGVNEQYF
TGTGCCAGCAGTTTTTCGGCGGGAGTAAACGAGCAGTACTTC
>once|TRBV7-6|TRBJ2-1|.
CASSLNAGPRYEQFF
TGTGCCAGCAGCTTAAATGCGGGACCTCGATATGAGCAGTTCTTC
>.|TRBV5-8|TRBJ1-2|.
CASSPKGQANYGYTF
TGTGCCAGCAGTCCAAAGGGACAAGCCAACTATGGCTACACCTTC
>few|TRBV2|TRBJ2-7|TRBD1
CASSEQGVLGEQYF
TGTGCCAGCAGCGAACAGGGGGTTTTGGGAGAGCAGTACTTC
>once|TRBV3-1|TRBJ1-1|TRBD1
CASSQQTGSTEAFF
TGTGCCAGCAGCCAACAGACAGGGTCCACTGAAGCTTTCTTT
>.|TRBV28|TRBJ1-5|.
CASSFPQGREPQHF
TGTGCCAGCAGTTTCCCTCAGGGACGGGAGCCCCAGCATTTT
>few|TRBV4-1|TRBJ2-5|.
CASSQTREIYETQYF
TGCGCCAGCAGCCAGACCAGGGAAATCTATGAGACCCAGTACTTC
>.|TRBV5-1|TRBJ2-1|.
CASSLVRSSQAGTLGNEQFF
TGCGCCAGCAGCCTCGTCAGGAGCTCACAGGCCGGGACTTTGGGGAATGAGCAGTTCTTC
>few|TRBV6-5|TRBJ2-5|TRBD1
CASSYSATGDGTQYF
TGTGCCAGCAGTTACTCTGCTACAGGGGATGGGACCCAGTACTTC
>.|TRBV24-1|TRBJ2-1|TRBD2
CATSDTGTSDNEQFF
TGTGCCACCAGTGATACCGGGACTAGTGACAATGAGCAGTTCTTC
>.|TRBV6-6|TRBJ1-1|TRBD1
CASSYTWTGTMNTEAFF
TGTGCCAGCAGTTACACTTGGACAGGGACCATGAACACTGAAGCTTTCTTT